This T cell receptor (beta chain) originates from a study of OX40 agonist ivuxolimab in advanced cancers. Background on the study: Patients were dosed with the agonistic anti-OX40 (CD134) antibody ivuxolimab.

Profiled with immunoSEQ multiplex PCR; TCRdb holds only in-frame clones, not every one. This table has fewer than 70,000 clones, approximately 89% appearing once. Details on this clone: Its specificity is not known.

Study-wide results and limits: More expanded clones were seen, on average, in CD8+ T cells than in CD4+. Some nonresponders additionally presented with little normalized T-cell clonal expansion.

The material sequenced was CD4+ or CD8+ T cells sorted from blood, taken in a trial of the OX40 agonist ivuxolimab. The receptor comes from an adult with an advanced solid tumor such as melanoma, head and neck, liver or kidney cancer.

CDR3 amino acids: CATGGENEQFF. CDR3 bases: TGTGCCACCGGGGGGGAGAATGAGCAGTTCTTC. The chain uses TRBV10-3 and TRBJ2-1, with 8 positions matching TRBD2. Germline CDR1 is ENHRY and CDR2 is SYGVKD. This CDR3 has 11 amino acids. Losses at the gene ends were 10 bases for V and 7 bases for J; bases not matched to a gene: 3.